This T cell receptor beta chain was identified in a study of shared clonotypes between healthy human individuals. When replicate PCRs were run on unsorted PBMC, they used around 0.3 ug DNA, 25,000 to 35,000 T cell genomes. Only in-frame clones appear in the TCRdb table, and some are missing; sequencing was by immunoSEQ multiplex PCR. The table lists more than 450,000 clones, 79% of them singletons. General observations from the study: Donors were few, which limited the genetic and exposure-history diversity represented. An anticipated effect of sequencing depth on clonotype sharing among donors was recognized. The researchers took only blood, and tissue repertoires probably look different.

About this clone itself: What it binds is unknown.

The germline V and J ends were trimmed by 5 bases and 5 bases, with 8 bases remaining between them. This CDR3 is 12 amino acids long. CDR1 is SEHNR and CDR2 is FQNEAQ in the germline V gene (reference sequence). The V and J genes are TRBV7-9 and TRBJ2-3; D not certain. The sequenced sample was PBMCs. This clonotype was sampled from a woman between 35 and 50 years old in good health. Some clones in this sample may be carry-over from other donors' samples. The CDR3 protein is CASSPDGDTQYF. CDR3 coding DNA: TGTGCCAGCAGCCCAGATGGAGATACGCAGTATTTT.